This TCR beta chain was sequenced for a study of post-analysis software for immune sequencing data. Across the study: Relapsing-remitting, secondary progressive and progressive-relapsing forms of multiple sclerosis all featured among disease courses. Points from the study as a whole: Patients carried roughly 5 TRBV segments more frequently than controls did, and TRBV5-6, TRBV5-1 and TRBV20-1 were among them. The study found significantly lower normalized Chao1 diversity in multiple sclerosis patients than in controls.

Unique molecular identifiers were present in the TCR beta cDNA libraries. T cells numbering about 0.85 to 10 million yielded cDNA molecules that totaled around 500,000. In TCRdb, the PCR reads were re-called with MiXCR into one record per CDR3 protein. Altogether about 800,000 distinct CDR3 sequences are present, around 27% being singletons, with the ten largest covering approximately 0.55%. This clonotype was seen a few times. Its specificity is not known. Trimming removed 4 bases at V and 2 bases at J, with 20 bases between. The CDR3 has 17 amino acids. Germline lookup yields CDR1 SGHKS and CDR2 YYEKEE (reference sequence).

This receptor was taken from a girl aged 10 to 17 with multiple sclerosis. The chain carries TRBV5-5 and TRBJ2-3; D is perhaps TRBD1 (5 bases). Material for sequencing was blood. Here the CDR3 reads CASSTLGRPSHTDTQYF. The CDR3 DNA follows: TGTGCCAGCAGCACCTTGGGGCGGCCGAGTCACACAGATACGCAGTATTTT.